What follows is one TCR beta chain and its context. Its antigen is undetermined. The sample belongs to a study of T-cell reconstitution after alpha-beta-depleted transplantation in children. During its preparation, the TCRbeta library received unique molecular identifiers. TCRdb reprocessed the PCR reads with MiXCR, giving one entry per CDR3 protein. The sample lists hundreds of thousands of distinct CDR3 sequences, under 15% seen once, with about 2.2% in the top ten. Broader study findings: The study reportedly traced alpha-beta T cells about two months after transplant to several hundred expanded graft clones. It was newly produced T cells that mostly accounted for T-cell counts and diversity one year after transplant.

The CDR3 runs to 14 residues. Trimming cost V 8 bases and J 5 bases, with 18 bases left between them. CDR1 is KGHSH, CDR2 LQKENI, per germline. The starting material was PBMCs, mostly from graft donor cells, obtained 360 days after TCRalphabeta/CD19-depleted stem cell transplant. The chain combines TRBV18 with TRBJ2-5, with a possible D match to TRBD1 (7 bases). The clonotype originates from a male patient aged 5 to 17 who had a stem cell transplant for acute myeloid leukemia, so the T cells may come from the graft donor. The CDR3 here is CASKVQGEEETQYF. The CDR3 region has the DNA TGTGCCAGCAAGGTCCAGGGGGAGGAGGAGACCCAGTACTTC.